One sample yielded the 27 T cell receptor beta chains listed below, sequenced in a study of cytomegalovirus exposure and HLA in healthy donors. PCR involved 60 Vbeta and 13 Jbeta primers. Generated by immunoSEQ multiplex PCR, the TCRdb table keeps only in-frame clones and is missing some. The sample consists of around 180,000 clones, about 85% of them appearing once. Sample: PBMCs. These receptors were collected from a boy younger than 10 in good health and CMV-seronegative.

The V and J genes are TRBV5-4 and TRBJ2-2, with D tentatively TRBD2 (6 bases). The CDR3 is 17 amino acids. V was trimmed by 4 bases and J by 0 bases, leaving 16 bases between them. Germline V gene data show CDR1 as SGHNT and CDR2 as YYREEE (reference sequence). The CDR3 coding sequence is TGTGCCAGCAGCCCCGGGACTCAAGTCGCGAACACCGGGGAGCTGTTTTTT. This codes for CASSPGTQVANTGELFF. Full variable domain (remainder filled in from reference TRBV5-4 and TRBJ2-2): ETGVTQSPTHLIKTRGQQVTLRCSSQSGHNTVSWYQQALGQGPQFIFQYYREEENGRGNFPPRFSGLQFPNYSSELNVNALELDDSALYLCASSPGTQVANTGELFFGEGSRLTVL.

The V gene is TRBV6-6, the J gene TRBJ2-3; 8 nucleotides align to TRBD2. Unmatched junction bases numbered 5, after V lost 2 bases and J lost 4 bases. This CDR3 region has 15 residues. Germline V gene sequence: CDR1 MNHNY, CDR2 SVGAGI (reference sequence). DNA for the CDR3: TGTGCCAGCAGTTACGGGAGCGGGGGTCCAGATACGCAGTATTTT. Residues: CASSYGSGGPDTQYF.

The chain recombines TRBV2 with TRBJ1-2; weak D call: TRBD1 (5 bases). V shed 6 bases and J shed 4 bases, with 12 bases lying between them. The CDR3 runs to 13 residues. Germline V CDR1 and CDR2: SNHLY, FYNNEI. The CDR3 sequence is CASRADSLYGYTF. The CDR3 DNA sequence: TGTGCCAGCAGGGCCGACAGTCTCTATGGCTACACCTTC.

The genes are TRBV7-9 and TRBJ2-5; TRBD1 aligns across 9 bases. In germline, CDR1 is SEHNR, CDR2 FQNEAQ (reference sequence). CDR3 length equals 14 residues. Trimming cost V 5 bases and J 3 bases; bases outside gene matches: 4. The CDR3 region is CASSPGTGKETQYF. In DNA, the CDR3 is TGTGCCAGCAGCCCCGGGACAGGGAAAGAGACCCAGTACTTC.

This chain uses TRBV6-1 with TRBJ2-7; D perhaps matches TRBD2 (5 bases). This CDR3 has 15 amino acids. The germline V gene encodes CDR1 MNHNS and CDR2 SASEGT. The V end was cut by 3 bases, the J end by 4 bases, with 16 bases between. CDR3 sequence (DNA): TGTGCCAGCAGTGAGTCCCATGGGAGTAGGTACGAGCAGTACTTC. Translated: CASSESHGSRYEQYF.

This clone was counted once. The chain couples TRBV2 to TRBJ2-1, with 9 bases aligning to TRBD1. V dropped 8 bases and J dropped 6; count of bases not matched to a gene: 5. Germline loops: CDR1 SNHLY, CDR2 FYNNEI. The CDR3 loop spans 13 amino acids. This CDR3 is CASGTGRVNEQFF. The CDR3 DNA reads TGTGCCAGCGGGACAGGGCGGGTCAATGAGCAGTTCTTC.

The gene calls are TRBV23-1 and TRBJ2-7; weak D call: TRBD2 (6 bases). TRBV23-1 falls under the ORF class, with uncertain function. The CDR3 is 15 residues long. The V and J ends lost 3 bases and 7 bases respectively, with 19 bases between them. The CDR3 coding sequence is TGCGCCAGCAGTCATCCTGGGGGAGTCGCGGGAGAGCAGTACGTC. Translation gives CASSHPGGVAGEQYV.

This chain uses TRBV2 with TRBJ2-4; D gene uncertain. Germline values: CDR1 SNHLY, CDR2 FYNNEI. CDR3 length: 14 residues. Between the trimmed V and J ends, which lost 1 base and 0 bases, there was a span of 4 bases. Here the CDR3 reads CASSEGLAKNIQYF. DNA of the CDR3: TGTGCCAGCAGTGAAGGACTAGCCAAAAACATTCAGTACTTC.

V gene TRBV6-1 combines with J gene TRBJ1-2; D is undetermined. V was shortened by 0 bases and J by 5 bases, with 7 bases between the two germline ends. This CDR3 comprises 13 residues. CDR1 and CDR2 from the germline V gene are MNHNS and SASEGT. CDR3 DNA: TGTGCCAGCAGTGAAGCCAGGTCGTATGGCTACACCTTC. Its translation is CASSEARSYGYTF.

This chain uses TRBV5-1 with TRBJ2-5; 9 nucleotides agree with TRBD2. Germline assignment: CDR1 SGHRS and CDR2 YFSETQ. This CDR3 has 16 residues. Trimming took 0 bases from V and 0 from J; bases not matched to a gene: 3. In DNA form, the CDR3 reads TGCGCCAGCAGCTTGGGCGGGGGGGGGTACCAAGAGACCCAGTACTTC. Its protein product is CASSLGGGGYQETQYF.

The CDR3 region is CASSLTGAGYGYTF. As DNA, the CDR3 is TGCGCCAGCAGCTTGACAGGGGCCGGCTATGGCTACACCTTC. This chain uses TRBV5-1 with TRBJ1-2; 7 nucleotides match TRBD1. V dropped 1 base and J dropped 4; count of bases not matched to a gene: 4. CDR3 size: 14 residues. Germline assignment: CDR1 SGHRS and CDR2 YFSETQ. Full variable domain (rest looked up from reference TRBV5-1 and TRBJ1-2): KAGVTQTPRYLIKTRGQQVTLSCSPISGHRSVSWYQQTPGQGLQFLFEYFSETQRNKGNFPGRFSGRQFSNSRSEMNVSTLELGDSALYLCASSLTGAGYGYTFGSGTRLTVV.

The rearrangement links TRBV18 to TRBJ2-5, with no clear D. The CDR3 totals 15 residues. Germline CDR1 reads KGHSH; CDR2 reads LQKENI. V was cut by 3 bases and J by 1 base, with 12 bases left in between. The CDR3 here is CASSPQVGAQETQYF. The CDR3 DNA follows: TGTGCCAGCTCACCGCAGGTCGGTGCCCAAGAGACCCAGTACTTC.

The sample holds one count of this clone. CDR3 DNA: TGCGCCAGCAGCCAAGATCGGGGTGTTGGACCCCTCCACTTT. This encodes CASSQDRGVGPLHF. The genes are TRBV4-1 and TRBJ1-6; D is unresolved. The CDR3 spans 14 residues. Germline V CDR1 and CDR2: MGHRA, YSYEKL. V was shortened by 0 bases and J by 12 bases, with 12 bases between the two germline ends.

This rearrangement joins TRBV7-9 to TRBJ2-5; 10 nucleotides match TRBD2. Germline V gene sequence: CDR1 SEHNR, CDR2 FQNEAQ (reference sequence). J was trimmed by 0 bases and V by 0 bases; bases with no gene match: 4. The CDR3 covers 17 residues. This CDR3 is CASSLASAGGNQETQYF. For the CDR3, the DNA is TGTGCCAGCAGCTTAGCTTCAGCGGGGGGGAACCAAGAGACCCAGTACTTC.

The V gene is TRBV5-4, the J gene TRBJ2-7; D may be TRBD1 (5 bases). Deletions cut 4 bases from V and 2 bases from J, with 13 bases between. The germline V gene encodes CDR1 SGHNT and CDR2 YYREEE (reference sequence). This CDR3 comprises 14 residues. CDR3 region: CASSLDSSTYEQYF. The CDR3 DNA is TGTGCCAGCAGCCTAGACAGTAGCACCTACGAGCAGTACTTC.

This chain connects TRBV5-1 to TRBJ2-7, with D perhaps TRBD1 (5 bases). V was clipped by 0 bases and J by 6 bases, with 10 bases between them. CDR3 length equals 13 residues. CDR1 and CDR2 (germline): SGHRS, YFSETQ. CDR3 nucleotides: TGCGCCAGCAGCTTGGCCGGTGGGGCCGAGCAGTACTTC. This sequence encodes CASSLAGGAEQYF.

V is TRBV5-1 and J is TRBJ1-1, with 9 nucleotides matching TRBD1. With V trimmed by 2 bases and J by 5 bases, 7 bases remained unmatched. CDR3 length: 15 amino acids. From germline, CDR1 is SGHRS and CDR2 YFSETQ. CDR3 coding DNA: TGCGCCAGCAGCTTCGGACAGGGGACGAGGACTGAAGCTTTCTTT. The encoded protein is CASSFGQGTRTEAFF. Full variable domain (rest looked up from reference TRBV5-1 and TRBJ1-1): KAGVTQTPRYLIKTRGQQVTLSCSPISGHRSVSWYQQTPGQGLQFLFEYFSETQRNKGNFPGRFSGRQFSNSRSEMNVSTLELGDSALYLCASSFGQGTRTEAFFGQGTRLTVV.

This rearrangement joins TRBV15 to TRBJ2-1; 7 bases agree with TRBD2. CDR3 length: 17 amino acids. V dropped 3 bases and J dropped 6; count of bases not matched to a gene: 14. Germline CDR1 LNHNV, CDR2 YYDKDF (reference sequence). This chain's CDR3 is CATSRDQVAGVRNEQFF. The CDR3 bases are TGTGCCACCAGCAGGGACCAGGTGGCGGGAGTTCGCAATGAGCAGTTCTTC.

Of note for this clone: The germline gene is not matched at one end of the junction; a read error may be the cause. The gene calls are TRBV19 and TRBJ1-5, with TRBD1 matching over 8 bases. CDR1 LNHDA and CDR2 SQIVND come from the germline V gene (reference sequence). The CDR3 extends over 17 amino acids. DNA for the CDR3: TGTGCCAGTAGTATTGATTCCGGACAGGGAGCGAATCCGCCCCAGCATTTT. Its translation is CASSIDSGQGANPPQHF.

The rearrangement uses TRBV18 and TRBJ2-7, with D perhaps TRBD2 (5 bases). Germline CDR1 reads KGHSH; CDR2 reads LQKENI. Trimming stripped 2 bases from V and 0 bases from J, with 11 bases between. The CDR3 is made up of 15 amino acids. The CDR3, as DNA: TGTGCCAGCTCACCAAATTCGGGGAACTCCTACGAGCAGTACTTC. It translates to CASSPNSGNSYEQYF.

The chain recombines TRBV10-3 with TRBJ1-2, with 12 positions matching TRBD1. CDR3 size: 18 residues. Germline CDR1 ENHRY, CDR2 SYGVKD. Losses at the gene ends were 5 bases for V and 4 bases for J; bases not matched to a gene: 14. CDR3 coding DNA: TGTGCCATCAGTTCCCCCGGGACAGGGGGCGCCCCACCCTATGGCTACACCTTC. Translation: CAISSPGTGGAPPYGYTF.

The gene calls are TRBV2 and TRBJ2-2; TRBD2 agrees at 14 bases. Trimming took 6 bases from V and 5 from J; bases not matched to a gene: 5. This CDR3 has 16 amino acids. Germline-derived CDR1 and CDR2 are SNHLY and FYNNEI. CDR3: CASRRLAGGATGELFF. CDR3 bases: TGTGCCAGCAGAAGACTAGCGGGGGGGGCTACCGGGGAGCTGTTTTTT.

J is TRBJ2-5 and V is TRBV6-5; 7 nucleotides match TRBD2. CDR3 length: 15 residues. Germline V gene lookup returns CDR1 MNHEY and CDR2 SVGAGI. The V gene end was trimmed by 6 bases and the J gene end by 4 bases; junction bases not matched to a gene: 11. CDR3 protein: CASRRGSTVGETQYF. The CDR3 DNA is TGTGCCAGCAGGCGCGGGAGTACGGTAGGAGAGACCCAGTACTTC.

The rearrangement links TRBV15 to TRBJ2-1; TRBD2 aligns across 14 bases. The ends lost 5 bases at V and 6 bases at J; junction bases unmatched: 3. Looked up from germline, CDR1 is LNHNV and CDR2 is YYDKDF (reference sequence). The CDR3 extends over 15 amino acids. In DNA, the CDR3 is TGTGCCACCAGCCCAGGGACTAGCGGGAGCAATGAGCAGTTCTTC. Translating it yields CATSPGTSGSNEQFF.

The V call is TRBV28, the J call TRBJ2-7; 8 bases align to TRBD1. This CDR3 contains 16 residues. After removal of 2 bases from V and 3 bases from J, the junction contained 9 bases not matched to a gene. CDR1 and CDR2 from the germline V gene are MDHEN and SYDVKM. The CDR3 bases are TGTGCCAGCAGTTTAGTTTCGACAGGGGCACTCTACGAGCAGTACGTC. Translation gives CASSLVSTGALYEQYV.

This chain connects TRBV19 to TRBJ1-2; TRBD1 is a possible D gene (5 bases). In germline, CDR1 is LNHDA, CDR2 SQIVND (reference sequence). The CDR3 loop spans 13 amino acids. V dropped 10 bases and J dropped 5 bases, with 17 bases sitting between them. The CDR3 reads CATNVGGKYGYTF. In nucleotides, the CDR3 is TGTGCCACCAACGTTGGGGGGAAGTATGGCTACACCTTC.

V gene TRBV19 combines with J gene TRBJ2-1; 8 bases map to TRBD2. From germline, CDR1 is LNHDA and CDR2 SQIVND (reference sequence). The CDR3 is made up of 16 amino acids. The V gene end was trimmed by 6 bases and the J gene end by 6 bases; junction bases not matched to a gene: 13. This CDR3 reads CASRTEGASGLNEQFF. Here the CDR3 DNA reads TGTGCCAGTAGGACAGAAGGGGCTAGCGGGCTCAATGAGCAGTTCTTC.